This T cell receptor beta chain was retrieved from a study of T cells in Graves' hyperthyroidism and ophthalmopathy. Study-wide points: Most clonotypes that expanded in the thyroid above 0.001 also showed up in blood.

Amplified TCR beta CDR3 regions derived from RNA transcripts. HTBI primers were employed in a first-round RT-PCR of the TCR CDR3. TCRdb re-called the multiplex PCR reads through MiXCR, storing one row per CDR3 protein. The data contain a few hundred thousand distinct CDR3 sequences, 15% to 17% of them seen just once; the ten biggest clones take up less than 9.5%. This clonotype was seen ten or more times. Its antigen remains unknown. If no ophthalmopathy progression occurred within 18 months, Graves' hyperthyroidism was stable. This sample holds PBMCs from approximately 9 ml fresh peripheral blood. The V segment lost 3 bases and the J segment 7 bases; nucleotides outside the gene matches: 10. Germline CDR1 reads DFQATT; CDR2 reads SNEGSKA (reference sequence). The CDR3 consists of 15 residues.

This sequence was found in a woman in her 30s with Graves' hyperthyroidism. V is TRBV20-1 and J is TRBJ1-4, with 8 bases aligning to TRBD1. Source material: blood. This chain's CDR3 is CSASRSRGLREKLFF. The CDR3 region has the DNA TGCAGTGCTAGTCGTAGCAGGGGGCTTCGTGAAAAACTGTTTTTT.